This T cell receptor beta chain was captured by sequencing in a study of T-cell reconstitution after alpha-beta-depleted transplantation in children. Concerning this clonotype: What it binds is not known.

Unique molecular identifiers featured in how the TCRbeta library was prepared. MiXCR, applied by TCRdb to the PCR reads, yields one record per CDR3 protein. The sample has roughly 570,000 distinct CDR3 sequences; 25% to 30% are singletons. Study-wide points: When one year had passed after transplant, most T-cell counts and diversity came from newly produced T cells.

Trimming cost V 0 bases and J 5 bases, with 13 bases left between them. There are 15 residues in the CDR3. Germline V gene data show CDR1 as SEHNR and CDR2 as FQNEAQ (reference sequence). Sequenced material: PBMCs, taken before TCRalphabeta/CD19-depleted stem cell transplant. V gene TRBV7-9 combines with J gene TRBJ1-1; D possibly corresponds to TRBD1 (5 bases). The clonotype originates from a boy younger than two with Wiskott-Aldrich syndrome, due to receive a stem cell transplant. The CDR3 DNA is TGTGCCAGCAGCTTAGCGTGGGGCAGTCGGACTGAAGCTTTCTTT. Amino acid sequence: CASSLAWGSRTEAFF.